This entry is about one T cell receptor beta chain. The data derive from a study of blood T cell repertoires in COVID-19. Across the whole study: Whether acute or convalescent, the COVID-19 samples came from the United States, Italy and Spain. PBMCs, B-cell-depleted T cells, or T cells were the source of the cDNA or gDNA that made up the material.

The CDR3 has 12 residues. V was clipped by 3 bases and J by 15 bases, with 15 bases between them. In the original workflow: Amplification from reference gene primers served as the basis for estimated nucleated cell counts. Using immunoSEQ multiplex PCR, the repertoire was profiled, and TCRdb retains in-frame clones only, with some absent. The D gene and trimming were derived from the DNA, and the V and J assignments and clone size from that table. Found here are 150,000 to 200,000 clones, about 77% of them singletons; the top ten hold around 14%. The chain employs TRBV12-3 or TRBV12-4 and TRBJ2-1, with a possible D match to TRBD2 (7 bases). The TCR sequence derives from a woman older than 75 with acute or convalescent COVID-19. The sequencing sample was made of peripheral blood. This CDR3 reads CASSFEGGFTFF. Written as DNA, the CDR3 is TGTGCCAGCAGTTTCGAGGGGGGGTTTACGTTCTTC.